This note documents a single T cell receptor beta chain sequence. Trimming took 4 bases from V and 5 from J; bases not matched to a gene: 7. Germline V gene sequence: CDR1 LGHDT, CDR2 YNNKEL (reference sequence). The CDR3 loop spans 15 amino acids. This record comes from a study of blood T cell repertoires in COVID-19. Study-level information: COVID-19 samples collected from the United States, Italy and Spain covered acute and convalescent phases. T cells, B-cell-depleted T cells, or PBMCs provided the cDNA or gDNA that served as material.

Authors' data handling: Nucleated cell number was recorded as an estimate derived from reference gene primer amplification. Method: immunoSEQ multiplex PCR; TCRdb's copy keeps in-frame clones and lacks some. Clonal size and the V and J genes are those of that table, whereas D and trimming came from the DNA. The sample includes about 160,000 clones, about four fifths of them seen just once. The material sequenced was peripheral blood. V usage is TRBV3-1 (or the pseudogene TRBV3-2) and J usage is TRBJ2-5; the match to TRBD2 covers 10 bases. The receptor was isolated from a human donor with acute or convalescent COVID-19. The donor label of this sample is uncertain. The CDR3 loop is CASSPGAGGKETQYF. The CDR3 DNA sequence: TGTGCCAGCAGCCCTGGAGCGGGGGGGAAGGAGACCCAGTACTTC.